The 21 T cell receptor beta chains given below trace back to one sample, sequenced in a study of read filtering for tumor transcriptome and immune sequencing. Molecular barcoded adaptors covering alpha/delta and beta/gamma chains were used on approximately 400 ng RNA. TCRdb recomputed calls from the reads with MiXCR, one row per CDR3 protein. The sample contains 60,000 to 75,000 distinct CDR3 sequences, roughly 18% of which appear only once. The sample consisted of a population of CD138-negative cells sorted from bone marrow. The receptors stem from a donor at least 40 years old with multiple myeloma.

Points on this clonotype: A much more abundant neighbour one base away suggests this may be a read error. V and J are TRBV7-2 and TRBJ1-1; possible D gene TRBD1, 5 bases. Looked up from germline, CDR1 is SGHTA and CDR2 is FQGNSA. The CDR3 runs 15 residues. The CDR3 region is CASSPRSQGATDAFF. The CDR3 DNA is TGTGCCAGCAGCCCTCGTTCCCAAGGGGCCACTGATGCTTTCTTT.

The table lists this clonotype with many counts. The chain has TRBV9 and TRBJ2-1, with a weak D call TRBD2 (5 bases). The CDR3 has 17 residues. Germline-derived CDR1 and CDR2 are SGDLS and YYNGEE. V was cut by 0 bases and J by 0 bases, with 13 bases left in between. This CDR3 is CASSVVLGLASYNEQFF. As DNA, the CDR3 is TGTGCCAGCAGCGTAGTTCTCGGGCTAGCCTCCTACAATGAGCAGTTCTTC.

Worth noting for this clonotype: A much bigger clone sits one base away, suggesting this may be a read error. The chain recombines TRBV20-1 with TRBJ2-5; 7 bases line up with TRBD1. From germline, CDR1 is DFQATT and CDR2 SNEGSKA (reference sequence). CDR3 size: 17 residues. The chain's CDR3 is CSARKLIRGRAKETRYF. The CDR3 DNA sequence: TGCAGTGCTAGAAAATTGATCAGGGGGAGAGCGAAAGAGACCCGGTACTTC.

This clonotype was recorded a few times. A much larger clonotype is one base distant, so this may be a read error. The chain couples TRBV14 to TRBJ2-7; 7 bases are a match to TRBD2. The CDR3 has 14 residues. CDR1 and CDR2 from the germline V gene are SGHDN and FVKESK. This chain's CDR3 is CTSSLQRGPYEQYF. CDR3 DNA sequence: TGTACCAGCAGCTTGCAGCGGGGTCCGTACGAGCAGTACTTC. The whole variable domain, filled in from reference TRBV14 and TRBJ2-7, reads EAGVTQFPSHSVIEKGQTVTLRCDPISGHDNLYWYRRVMGKEIKFLLHFVKESKQDESGMPNNRFLAERTGGTYSTLKVQPAELEDSGVYFCTSSLQRGPYEQYFGPGTRLTVT.

This clonotype was counted ten times or more. This chain links TRBV6-2 or TRBV6-3 with TRBJ1-1, with 7 bases identical to TRBD1. V lost 6 bases to trimming and J lost 1 base; unmatched junction nucleotides: 8. This CDR3 has 15 residues. Germline CDR1 MNHEY, CDR2 SVGEGT. The CDR3: CASSSQDRWNTEAFF. DNA for the CDR3: TGTGCCAGCAGCAGCCAGGACAGGTGGAACACTGAAGCTTTCTTT.

For this clonotype: This could be a read error, since a much larger clone is one nucleotide away. The chain carries TRBV30 and TRBJ2-1; 7 bases agree with TRBD2. CDR1 and CDR2 (germline): GTSNPN, SVGIG (reference sequence). This CDR3 has 16 residues. V shed 3 bases and J 0 bases; nucleotides not matched to a gene: 8. The CDR3 DNA sequence: TGTGCCTGGAGCTCATATTGGGGGGGCTCCTACAATGAGCAGTTCTTC. Protein product: CAWSSYWGGSYNEQFF.

This clonotype was picked up many times. The V call is TRBV29-1, the J call TRBJ2-1; 8 bases align to TRBD1. This CDR3 has 12 amino acids. J was trimmed by 6 bases and V by 4 bases; bases with no gene match: 2. Germline assignment: CDR1 SQVTM and CDR2 ANQGSEA. CDR3 sequence (DNA): TGCAGCGTTGGACAGGGGTCCAATGAGCAGTTCTTC. This encodes CSVGQGSNEQFF.

This clonotype came up many times. V usage is TRBV11-2 and J usage is TRBJ2-3; unclear D gene. The ends were cut back, 3 bases at V and 4 bases at J, with 20 bases in the middle. CDR3 length equals 17 residues. The germline CDR1 and CDR2 sequences are SGHAT and FQNNGV. The DNA for the CDR3 is TGTGCCAGCAGCTTGCGACCCCCCGATCGGGTCGCAGATACGCAGTATTTT. Amino acids: CASSLRPPDRVADTQYF.

This clonotype was recorded many times. The chain employs TRBV24-1 and TRBJ1-1; 7 bases align to TRBD1. The CDR3 sequence is 16 residues long. Germline CDR1 and CDR2: KGHDR and SFDVKD. J was trimmed by 3 bases and V by 11 bases; bases with no gene match: 17. CDR3 protein: CANCKTGRRLHTEAFF. Here the CDR3 DNA reads TGTGCCAATTGTAAGACAGGGCGAAGACTGCACACTGAAGCTTTCTTT.

This clonotype was recorded at least ten times. The V and J genes are TRBV7-2 and TRBJ2-4; D may be TRBD2 (5 bases). The germline CDR1 and CDR2 sequences are SGHTA and FQGNSA. Trimming left V 5 bases short and J 1 base short, with 15 bases between. The CDR3 is 16 amino acids. CDR3 protein: CASSARVAQAKNIQYF. The CDR3 DNA sequence: TGTGCCAGCAGCGCCCGGGTAGCGCAGGCCAAAAACATTCAGTACTTC.

This clonotype was seen at least ten times. The chain recombines TRBV30 with TRBJ1-1; D gene uncertain. Per germline, CDR1 GTSNPN and CDR2 SVGIG (reference sequence). The V gene lost 4 bases and the J gene lost 1 base, with 10 bases spanning the gap. The CDR3 consists of 13 residues. The CDR3 here is CAWILDGNTEAFF. CDR3 DNA sequence: TGTGCCTGGATCCTTGACGGGAACACTGAAGCTTTCTTT.

This clonotype was picked up many times. This sequence joins TRBV6-2 or TRBV6-3 and TRBJ2-1; tentative D call: TRBD2 (6 bases). Germline V gene data show CDR1 as MNHEY and CDR2 as SVGEGT. The CDR3 loop spans 13 amino acids. V gave up 11 bases and J gave up 5 bases, with 16 bases separating them. The CDR3 is CAPGTDPHNEQFF. The CDR3, as DNA: TGTGCCCCCGGGACTGACCCCCACAATGAGCAGTTCTTC.

This clonotype was seen many times. The chain carries TRBV12-3 or TRBV12-4 and TRBJ1-1; D is unresolved. Trimming stripped 6 bases from V and 0 bases from J, with 11 bases between. There are 14 residues in the CDR3. The CDR3 is CASRSPQLNTEAFF. The CDR3 DNA reads TGTGCCAGCAGGTCCCCACAGCTGAACACTGAAGCTTTCTTT.

This clonotype showed up many times. The V call is TRBV10-3, the J call TRBJ2-7, with 10 bases identical to TRBD2. The CDR3 runs 15 residues. The ends lost 10 bases at V and 2 bases at J; junction bases unmatched: 11. CDR1 is ENHRY and CDR2 is SYGVKD in the germline V gene. In DNA, the CDR3 is TGTGCCACGAGCAGAGCGGGGGGGCTTGCCTACGAGCAGTACTTC. The encoded protein is CATSRAGGLAYEQYF.

This clonotype was observed many times. J is TRBJ2-3 and V is TRBV10-3, with 13 bases that match TRBD2. V shed 6 bases, J shed 3 bases, and the junction held 15 bases outside the gene matches. The CDR3 length is 19 residues. Germline lookup yields CDR1 ENHRY and CDR2 SYGVKD. Here the CDR3 reads CAISTGTSGKSGGTDTQYF. The DNA for the CDR3 is TGTGCCATCAGCACCGGGACTAGCGGGAAGTCCGGAGGGACAGATACGCAGTATTTT.

About this clonotype itself: Possible read error: a much larger clone is one base away. The chain has TRBV2 and TRBJ2-3, with 15 bases matching TRBD2. V lost 4 bases, J lost 3 bases, and 8 bases stayed unmatched. Germline CDR1 reads SNHLY; CDR2 reads FYNNEI. There are 18 residues in the CDR3. In DNA, the CDR3 is TGTGCCAGCAGTGTAGGAGGACTAGCGGGAGGGCCGACAGATACGCAGTATTTT. Amino acid sequence: CASSVGGLAGGPTDTQYF.

This clonotype showed up just a few times. The CDR3 bases are TGTGCCAGCAGCTTGGTCAGGGGGCTTAATGAGCAGTTCTTC. Amino acids: CASSLVRGLNEQFF. This chain uses TRBV7-8 with TRBJ2-1; 8 nucleotides match TRBD1. Germline CDR1 is SGHVS and CDR2 is FQNEAQ. CDR3 size: 14 residues. V lost 3 bases to trimming and J lost 7 bases; unmatched junction nucleotides: 5.

This clonotype was counted many times. This chain uses TRBV5-1 with TRBJ2-5; the D gene could be TRBD1 or TRBD2 (6 bases each). The germline V gene has CDR1 SGHRS and CDR2 YFSETQ. This CDR3 is 15 amino acids long. V was pared by 0 bases and J by 3 bases, with 12 bases between. The CDR3: CASSLAEGGKETQYF. The DNA for the CDR3 is TGCGCCAGCAGCTTGGCCGAAGGGGGGAAAGAGACCCAGTACTTC.

A remark on this clonotype: A much bigger clone sits one base away, suggesting this may be a read error. The rearrangement links TRBV20-1 to TRBJ2-7; tentative D call: TRBD1 (6 bases). The CDR3 has 14 amino acids. The V gene's germline CDR1 is DFQATT and CDR2 SNEGSKA (reference sequence). The CDR3 sequence is CSASSRGRGYGQYF. CDR3 nucleotide sequence: TGCAGTGCTAGTAGCAGGGGTCGGGGCTACGGGCAGTACTTC.

This clonotype was recorded many times. J is TRBJ1-2 and V is TRBV11-2; no firm D call. Germline assignment: CDR1 SGHAT and CDR2 FQNNGV. This CDR3 region has 12 residues. With 5 bases removed from V and 5 bases from J, the gap between germline ends came to 9 bases. The CDR3 DNA reads TGTGCCAGCAGCCCAGTGGGGTATGGCTACACCTTC. It specifies CASSPVGYGYTF.

As concerns this clonotype: It may be a read error: a sequence one base away is much more abundant. V usage is TRBV9 and J usage is TRBJ1-2, with 8 bases that match TRBD1. Per the germline V gene, CDR1 is SGDLS and CDR2 is YYNGEE. The CDR3 runs to 13 residues. In nucleotides, the CDR3 is TGTGCCAGCAGCCCCCCAGGGGGCTATAGCTACACCTTC. Its translation: CASSPPGGYSYTF.